Reported below is one T cell receptor (beta chain). As for time point: week 3, after first cycle of checkpoint inhibitor. The sample belongs to a study of blood T cell dynamics during melanoma immunotherapy. The method was immunoSEQ multiplex PCR; TCRdb's version includes in-frame clones alone and lacks a portion of them. Of 100 or so clones listed, about nine tenths are singletons. Deletions cut 0 bases from V and 3 bases from J, with 15 bases between. This CDR3 region has 16 residues. Germline V CDR1 and CDR2: MGHRA, YSYEKL. The rearrangement uses TRBV4-1 and TRBJ2-7; a possible D gene is TRBD1 (6 bases). This TCR was recovered from a human donor with melanoma. The sequencing used cell-free DNA from blood, collected from a patient treated with checkpoint blockade. The CDR3 coding sequence is TGCGCCAGCAGCCAAGAACTGACAGGACCCCTCTACGAGCAGTACTTC. It is translated as CASSQELTGPLYEQYF.